The next 4 T cell receptor beta chains were all read from a single sample in a study of blood T cell repertoires in COVID-19. Here immunoSEQ multiplex PCR was the method, and the copy in TCRdb shows in-frame clones only, minus some. This table holds 90,000 or so clones, over 80% found once. The sample was peripheral blood. These TCRs come from a man older than 75 with acute or convalescent COVID-19.

V gene TRBV5-4 combines with J gene TRBJ2-1; TRBD2 might be the D (6 bases). This CDR3 has 11 residues. V was clipped by 5 bases and J by 7 bases, with 7 bases between them. CDR1 is SGHNT and CDR2 is YYREEE in the germline V gene (reference sequence). The CDR3 sequence: CASSRGNEQFF. CDR3 DNA sequence: TGTGCCAGCAGTCGGGGGAATGAGCAGTTCTTC. Combining the CDR3 with reference TRBV5-4 and TRBJ2-1 gives the whole variable domain ETGVTQSPTHLIKTRGQQVTLRCSSQSGHNTVSWYQQALGQGPQFIFQYYREEENGRGNFPPRFSGLQFPNYSSELNVNALELDDSALYLCASSRGNEQFFGPGTRLTVL.

This rearrangement joins TRBV5-6 to TRBJ2-2, with D perhaps TRBD2 (6 bases). Trimming took 2 bases from V and 7 from J, leaving 12 bases between them. The CDR3 has 14 amino acids. Germline-derived CDR1 and CDR2 are SGHDT and YYEEEE. CDR3 sequence: CASSFLATGGELFF. As DNA, the CDR3 is TGTGCCAGCAGCTTCCTAGCGACGGGCGGGGAGCTGTTTTTT.

The chain recombines TRBV10-3 with TRBJ1-2, with TRBD1 matching over 8 bases. This CDR3 comprises 15 residues. Per the germline V gene, CDR1 is ENHRY and CDR2 is SYGVKD. After removal of 4 bases from V and 4 bases from J, the junction contained 8 bases not matched to a gene. CDR3 sequence (DNA): TGTGCCATCAGTGTCACAGGGGGGTTAGGCTATGGCTACACCTTC. As protein: CAISVTGGLGYGYTF.

Written as DNA, the CDR3 is TGTGCCAGTAGTGATTTACAGGGAAAGAGGAGGACTGAAGCTTTCTTT. As protein: CASSDLQGKRRTEAFF. V is TRBV19 and J is TRBJ1-1, with D perhaps matching TRBD1 (6 bases). Germline values: CDR1 LNHDA, CDR2 SQIVND (reference sequence). The germline V and J ends were trimmed by 5 bases and 5 bases, with 21 bases remaining between them. The CDR3 runs to 16 residues. The full variable domain, with the rest looked up from reference TRBV19 and TRBJ1-1, is DGGITQSPKYLFRKEGQNVTLSCEQNLNHDAMYWYRQDPGQGLRLIYYSQIVNDFQKGDIAEGYSVSREKKESFPLTVTSAQKNPTAFYLCASSDLQGKRRTEAFFGQGTRLTVV.